The 31 T cell receptor beta chains reported below all come from one sample, sequenced in a study of blood T cell repertoires in COVID-19. Data came from immunoSEQ multiplex PCR; TCRdb stores just in-frame clones and leaves some out. The sample yields 450,000 to 500,000 clones, approximately 83% seen once. Sequencing was done on a sample of peripheral blood. All receptors derive from a human donor in a cohort sampled during active COVID-19.

The gene calls are TRBV9 and TRBJ1-1; D call uncertain. The CDR3 runs to 13 residues. Germline CDR1 reads SGDLS; CDR2 reads YYNGEE. V lost 4 bases and J 0 bases, leaving 7 bases between the germline ends. CDR3 sequence: CASSYGVNTEAFF. The CDR3 region has the DNA TGTGCCAGCAGCTACGGGGTGAACACTGAAGCTTTCTTT.

V gene TRBV5-1 combines with J gene TRBJ2-5; 7 bases align to TRBD2. The V segment lost 1 base and the J segment 2 bases; nucleotides outside the gene matches: 5. The germline CDR1 and CDR2 sequences are SGHRS and YFSETQ. CDR3 length: 15 amino acids. The CDR3 nucleotides read TGCGCCAGCAGCTTGCTCCAGGGAGGGCAAGAGACCCAGTACTTC. Translation: CASSLLQGGQETQYF.

CDR3 bases: TGTGCCAGCAGCATCGACAGGGGAAGAGAGACCCAGTACTTC. This translates into CASSIDRGRETQYF. The V and J genes are TRBV7-6 and TRBJ2-5; 8 positions agree with TRBD1. V dropped 5 bases and J dropped 4; count of bases not matched to a gene: 6. The CDR3 runs 14 residues. CDR1 is SGHVS and CDR2 is FNYEAQ in the germline V gene.

The V gene is TRBV7-2, the J gene TRBJ1-5, with 9 bases matching TRBD1. Trimming at V came to 5 bases and at J to 6 bases, leaving 5 bases not matched to a gene. Germline lookup yields CDR1 SGHTA and CDR2 FQGNSA. This CDR3 region has 14 residues. DNA of the CDR3: TGTGCCAGCAGCCCCGGACAGGGGACTCAGCCCCAGCATTTT. It specifies CASSPGQGTQPQHF. The entire variable domain, with the rest obtained from reference TRBV7-2 and TRBJ1-5, is as follows: GAGVSQSPSNKVTEKGKDVELRCDPISGHTALYWYRQSLGQGLEFLIYFQGNSAPDKSGLPSDRFSAERTGGSVSTLTIQRTQQEDSAVYLCASSPGQGTQPQHFGDGTRLSIL.

CDR3 protein: CSVKGAGNQPQHF. The DNA for the CDR3 is TGCAGCGTCAAGGGGGCTGGCAATCAGCCCCAGCATTTT. This rearrangement joins TRBV29-1 to TRBJ1-5; 7 bases map to TRBD1. From germline, CDR1 is SQVTM and CDR2 ANQGSEA. This CDR3 has 13 residues. V trimming: 6 bases; J trimming: 2 bases; junction bases outside the gene matches: 4.

This chain uses TRBV7-2 with TRBJ2-1, with 11 nucleotides matching TRBD2. The germline gives CDR1 SGHTA, CDR2 FQGNSA. This CDR3 region has 15 residues. Trimming removed 3 bases from V and 4 bases from J; junction bases left unmatched: 2. The CDR3 is CASSFPSGGYNEQFF. DNA of the CDR3: TGTGCCAGCAGCTTCCCTAGCGGGGGGTACAATGAGCAGTTCTTC.

The chain employs TRBV7-3 and TRBJ2-2; 10 bases agree with TRBD1. The CDR3 extends over 17 amino acids. In germline, CDR1 is SGHTA, CDR2 FQGTGA. With V trimmed by 6 bases and J by 3 bases, 10 bases remained unmatched. The CDR3 sequence: CASSFPRGTGDTGELFF. CDR3 nucleotide sequence: TGTGCCAGCAGTTTCCCTCGGGGGACAGGGGACACCGGGGAGCTGTTTTTT.

The chain couples TRBV28 to TRBJ2-3, with 11 bases matching TRBD2. Germline V lookup: CDR1 MDHEN, CDR2 SYDVKM. This CDR3 region has 15 residues. After removal of 4 bases from V and 6 bases from J, the junction contained 6 bases not matched to a gene. The CDR3 reads CASSSTSGTEDTQYF. In nucleotides, the CDR3 is TGTGCCAGCAGTTCGACTAGCGGGACCGAGGATACGCAGTATTTT.

The chain has TRBV5-1 and TRBJ2-7, with 8 bases matching TRBD2. Germline V CDR1 and CDR2: SGHRS, YFSETQ. V trimming: 0 bases; J trimming: 2 bases; junction bases outside the gene matches: 4. The CDR3 consists of 15 residues. The CDR3 sequence: CASSLVDGRAYEQYF. The CDR3 nucleotides are TGCGCCAGCAGCTTGGTGGACGGGAGGGCCTACGAGCAGTACTTC.

The V and J genes are TRBV9 and TRBJ2-3; tentatively, D is TRBD2 (6 bases). Germline loops: CDR1 SGDLS, CDR2 YYNGEE. This CDR3 spans 15 amino acids. V gave up 2 bases and J gave up 4 bases, with 14 bases separating them. The CDR3 DNA is TGTGCCAGCAGCGTTTTGGAGGGTCGGGCAGATACGCAGTATTTT. Amino acids: CASSVLEGRADTQYF. Full variable domain (missing parts from reference TRBV9 and TRBJ2-3): DSGVTQTPKHLITATGQRVTLRCSPRSGDLSVYWYQQSLDQGLQFLIQYYNGEERAKGNILERFSAQQFPDLHSELNLSSLELGDSALYFCASSVLEGRADTQYFGPGTRLTVL.

The V call is TRBV12-3 or TRBV12-4, the J call TRBJ1-4; D is undetermined. The length of the CDR3 is 11 residues. V dropped 3 bases and J dropped 6 bases, with 2 bases sitting between them. CDR3 loop: CASSFYEKLFF. The CDR3 DNA reads as TGTGCCAGCAGTTTCTATGAAAAACTGTTTTTT.

This clone was detected a few times. This rearrangement joins TRBV6-1 to TRBJ1-3; 8 bases map to TRBD1. Unmatched junction bases numbered 7, after V lost 3 bases and J lost 0 bases. In germline, CDR1 is MNHNS, CDR2 SASEGT. The CDR3 loop spans 17 amino acids. In DNA form, the CDR3 reads TGTGCCAGCAGTGACCCGGGACAGGTCACCTCTGGAAACACCATATATTTT. Protein: CASSDPGQVTSGNTIYF.

The chain has TRBV19 and TRBJ2-7, with D tentatively TRBD2 (5 bases). CDR1 and CDR2 (germline): LNHDA, SQIVND (reference sequence). The V end lost 3 bases, the J end lost 4 bases, and 10 bases lay between the germline ends. The CDR3 runs to 13 residues. The CDR3 sequence is CASSIGLVYEQYF. The CDR3 DNA sequence: TGTGCCAGTAGTATCGGACTGGTTTACGAGCAGTACTTC.

The chain couples TRBV28 to TRBJ1-5; D is uncertain. The V end was cut by 1 base, the J end by 2 bases, with 9 bases between. This CDR3 spans 15 amino acids. Germline V gene lookup returns CDR1 MDHEN and CDR2 SYDVKM. CDR3 protein: CASSLYGTGNQPQHF. The CDR3 DNA reads as TGTGCCAGCAGTTTATACGGCACAGGCAATCAGCCCCAGCATTTT.

This clone was seen only once. The genes are TRBV2 and TRBJ1-2; tentatively, D is TRBD1 (6 bases). The CDR3 has 16 residues. V was trimmed by 7 bases and J by 1 base, leaving 19 bases between them. Germline V gene sequence: CDR1 SNHLY, CDR2 FYNNEI. This CDR3 reads CASNLFPNRDNYGYTF. The CDR3 DNA is TGTGCCAGCAATTTGTTTCCGAACAGGGATAACTATGGCTACACCTTC.

The V call is TRBV30, the J call TRBJ1-6; D possibly corresponds to TRBD1 (5 bases). This CDR3 spans 11 amino acids. Trimming shortened V by 0 bases and J by 14 bases, and 8 bases separated the two germline ends. From germline, CDR1 is GTSNPN and CDR2 SVGIG (reference sequence). The CDR3 DNA reads TGTGCCTGGAGTGTACAGGTGACCCTCCACTTT. It encodes CAWSVQVTLHF.

This sequence joins TRBV6-1 and TRBJ1-3; D is undetermined. Germline V gene lookup returns CDR1 MNHNS and CDR2 SASEGT. The CDR3 loop spans 14 amino acids. V was clipped by 3 bases and J by 2 bases, with 8 bases between them. CDR3 in amino acids: CASSDRKAGNTIYF. CDR3 nucleotide sequence: TGTGCCAGCAGTGACAGGAAAGCTGGAAACACCATATATTTT.

The V call is TRBV27, the J call TRBJ1-6; the match to TRBD1 covers 8 bases. V trimming: 4 bases; J trimming: 6 bases; junction bases outside the gene matches: 8. CDR1 MNHEY and CDR2 SMNVEV come from the germline V gene (reference sequence). This CDR3 has 16 residues. This chain's CDR3 is CASSYERTGRNSPLHF. The CDR3 coding sequence is TGTGCCAGCAGTTACGAAAGGACAGGGCGTAATTCACCCCTCCACTTT.

J is TRBJ2-3 and V is TRBV21-1; the table's D call of TRBD2 was not tested on the DNA. TRBV21-1 corresponds to a pseudogene. This CDR3 has 16 amino acids. CDR3 DNA: TGTGCCAGCAGCAAAGATCCCAAAAGAGACACAGATACGCAGTATTTT. Its translation is CASSKDPKRDTDTQYF.

The chain carries TRBV10-3 and TRBJ2-7; 8 bases map to TRBD2. This CDR3 region has 16 residues. CDR1 is ENHRY, CDR2 SYGVKD, per germline. After removal of 6 bases from V and 3 bases from J, the junction contained 13 bases not matched to a gene. The CDR3 DNA reads TGTGCCATCAGCTCCGGGACGGCGGGAGGAATCTACGAGCAGTACTTC. Its translation: CAISSGTAGGIYEQYF.

This clone occurred once. V is TRBV5-1 and J is TRBJ2-2; D is possibly TRBD1 (6 bases). V shed 2 bases and J shed 5 bases, with 16 bases lying between them. The germline V gene has CDR1 SGHRS and CDR2 YFSETQ. This CDR3 region has 16 residues. As DNA, the CDR3 is TGCGCCAGCAGCTTAGAGGTGGTCGGGACAACCGGGGAGCTGTTTTTT. This translates into CASSLEVVGTTGELFF.

V and J are TRBV19 and TRBJ2-6; 10 bases are a match to TRBD1. CDR1 is LNHDA and CDR2 is SQIVND in the germline V gene (reference sequence). The V gene end was trimmed by 6 bases and the J gene end by 0 bases; junction bases not matched to a gene: 8. The CDR3 is 18 amino acids. CDR3 sequence reads: CASRPGTGVPSGANVLTF. CDR3 coding DNA: TGTGCCAGTAGGCCTGGGACAGGGGTCCCCTCTGGGGCCAACGTCCTGACTTTC.

The genes are TRBV11-2 and TRBJ2-3; TRBD2 matches 7 bases. CDR3 length: 15 residues. Germline V CDR1 and CDR2: SGHAT, FQNNGV. Trimming removed 5 bases from V and 7 bases from J; junction bases left unmatched: 12. In DNA, the CDR3 is TGTGCCAGCAGCCCCTCTAGCGGTATACAATATACGCAGTATTTT. Its protein is CASSPSSGIQYTQYF.

The chain has TRBV12-3 or TRBV12-4 and TRBJ2-3; D not certain. V was pared by 6 bases and J by 6 bases, with 13 bases between. The CDR3 is 13 amino acids. The CDR3, as DNA: TGTGCCAGCAGCCTCAACCCACAGGATACGCAGTATTTT. Amino acid sequence: CASSLNPQDTQYF.

The V gene is TRBV28, the J gene TRBJ2-7, with D perhaps TRBD2 (5 bases). The germline V gene has CDR1 MDHEN and CDR2 SYDVKM. This CDR3 is built from 15 residues. V dropped 2 bases and J dropped 0 bases, with 11 bases sitting between them. CDR3 nucleotides: TGTGCCAGCAGTTTAGGTAGGGAGAACTCCTACGAGCAGTACTTC. Its protein product is CASSLGRENSYEQYF.

The genes are TRBV30 and TRBJ1-1, with D perhaps TRBD1 (6 bases). The germline gives CDR1 GTSNPN, CDR2 SVGIG (reference sequence). This CDR3 contains 14 residues. V lost 5 bases to trimming and J lost 4 bases, with 17 bases between them. DNA for the CDR3: TGTGCCTGGGTGAGGGCAGGGGTTGTCACTGAAGCTTTCTTT. It translates to CAWVRAGVVTEAFF.

The V and J genes are TRBV7-9 and TRBJ1-2; D might be TRBD1 (5 bases). Trimming stripped 1 base from V and 6 bases from J, with 18 bases between. The CDR3 has 16 residues. Germline V gene sequence: CDR1 SEHNR, CDR2 FQNEAQ (reference sequence). CDR3 region: CASSLEVSGPVDGYTF. CDR3 coding DNA: TGTGCCAGCAGCTTAGAAGTATCAGGGCCGGTGGATGGCTACACCTTC.

The chain employs TRBV7-9 and TRBJ1-2; D perhaps matches TRBD1 (6 bases). CDR3 length: 13 residues. From germline, CDR1 is SEHNR and CDR2 FQNEAQ (reference sequence). V was trimmed by 5 bases and J by 2 bases, leaving 9 bases between them. CDR3 sequence reads: CASSPGQNYGYTF. The CDR3 DNA follows: TGTGCCAGCAGCCCTGGACAGAACTATGGCTACACCTTC.

This chain joins TRBV7-3 and TRBJ1-1, with D unresolved. The CDR3 runs to 15 residues. CDR1 is SGHTA, CDR2 FQGTGA, per germline. V lost 2 bases and J lost 0, with 10 bases in between. The CDR3 loop reads CASSLYGIMNTEAFF. CDR3 bases: TGTGCCAGCAGCTTATACGGGATTATGAACACTGAAGCTTTCTTT.

The genes are TRBV28 and TRBJ1-2; 11 bases map to TRBD1. There are 15 residues in the CDR3. The germline V gene has CDR1 MDHEN and CDR2 SYDVKM. J gave up 3 bases and V 5 bases, and 5 bases lay outside the gene matches. The CDR3 bases are TGTGCCAGCAGTGCAACGGACAGGGGGCACTATGGCTACACCTTC. Its protein product is CASSATDRGHYGYTF.

This clone was recorded only once. The chain links TRBV4-2 to TRBJ2-7; D possibly corresponds to TRBD1 (6 bases). Trimming cost V 1 base and J 0 bases, with 19 bases left between them. Germline CDR1 LGHNA, CDR2 YNFKEQ. CDR3 length equals 18 residues. CDR3 coding DNA: TGTGCCAGCAGCCAAGCTACACAGGGTTCTACGTTCTCCTACGAGCAGTACTTC. Amino acids: CASSQATQGSTFSYEQYF.